This record looks at one T cell receptor (beta chain) sequence and its context. Looked up from germline, CDR1 is SGHTA and CDR2 is FQGNSA. V shed 4 bases, J shed 2 bases, and the junction held 0 bases outside the gene matches. This CDR3 spans 14 amino acids. These data come from a study of CD8+ T cells in alopecia areata. Across the study: A 6-month off-drug phase came after tofacitinib, which had lasted 6 to 18 months.

RNA extraction and reverse transcription yielded cDNA as sequencing template. The protocol was immunoSEQ multiplex PCR, while the TCRdb copy is restricted to in-frame clones and leaves out a portion. Found here are roughly 250,000 clones, less than 80% of them singletons; the top ten hold more than 0.95%. Obtained from alopecia areata patients were lesional scalp punch biopsies along with peripheral blood. The specimen was CD4+ T cells sorted from blood, collected at week 0. The chain uses TRBV7-2 and TRBJ1-5; TRBD1 agrees at 9 bases. The TCR was taken from a human donor with alopecia areata. DNA of the CDR3: TGTGCCAGCAGCTGGACAGGGGGCAATCAGCCCCAGCATTTT. Its translation is CASSWTGGNQPQHF.